What follows are 18 T cell receptor beta chains derived from one specimen sequenced in a study of T cell responses to AZD1222 COVID-19 vaccine. Using immunoSEQ multiplex PCR, the repertoire was profiled, and TCRdb retains in-frame clones only, with some absent. The sample includes 75,000 to 100,000 clones, nearly 90% seen only once; the top ten take around 1.6%. The sequencing used peripheral blood, collected on day 0 of AZD1222 vaccination. The receptors shown here come from an adult in good health.

The V gene is TRBV18, the J gene TRBJ1-2; unclear D gene. The germline gives CDR1 KGHSH, CDR2 LQKENI. The CDR3 consists of 15 residues. Trimming cost V 3 bases and J 0 bases, with 11 bases left between them. The CDR3 loop is CASSPGEAANYGYTF. DNA of the CDR3: TGTGCCAGCTCACCGGGTGAGGCCGCTAACTATGGCTACACCTTC. Full variable domain (rest looked up from reference TRBV18 and TRBJ1-2): NAGVMQNPRHLVRRRGQEARLRCSPMKGHSHVYWYRQLPEEGLKFMVYLQKENIIDESGMPKERFSAEFPKEGPSILRIQQVVRGDSAAYFCASSPGEAANYGYTFGSGTRLTVV.

This sequence joins TRBV7-8 and TRBJ1-2, with D hard to call. Trimming removed 6 bases from V and 4 bases from J, with 12 bases in between. The CDR3 contains 13 residues. Germline CDR1 and CDR2: SGHVS and FQNEAQ. The CDR3 DNA reads as TGTGCCAGCAGTGACACACAGAGCTATGGCTACACCTTC. Protein: CASSDTQSYGYTF.

This chain uses TRBV9 with TRBJ2-7; 7 bases fit TRBD1. The CDR3 is made up of 12 amino acids. Germline assignment: CDR1 SGDLS and CDR2 YYNGEE. Trimming took 3 bases from V and 6 from J; bases not matched to a gene: 3. The CDR3 protein is CASSATGVEQYF. As DNA, the CDR3 is TGTGCCAGCAGCGCTACAGGGGTCGAGCAGTACTTC.

The gene calls are TRBV25-1 and TRBJ1-2; possible D gene TRBD1, 5 bases. The CDR3 is 16 amino acids. The V end lost 2 bases, the J end lost 4 bases, and 17 bases lay between the germline ends. The germline gives CDR1 MGHDK, CDR2 SYGVNS. Here the CDR3 reads CASSEVGQRDGYGYTF. CDR3 nucleotides: TGTGCCAGCAGTGAAGTGGGGCAGAGGGATGGCTATGGCTACACCTTC.

V gene TRBV28 combines with J gene TRBJ1-2, with a possible D match to TRBD1 (5 bases). Germline CDR1 and CDR2: MDHEN and SYDVKM. V lost 4 bases to trimming and J lost 8 bases, with 23 bases between them. CDR3 length: 16 residues. Here the CDR3 DNA reads TGTGCCAGCAGTTCGATCAGGGAGGCCCAAGGGGCCGGCTACACCTTC. Translation gives CASSSIREAQGAGYTF.

The chain employs TRBV7-9 and TRBJ2-7; no reliable D call. Between the trimmed V and J ends, which lost 5 bases and 1 base, there was a span of 3 bases. Germline CDR1 and CDR2: SEHNR and FQNEAQ (reference sequence). CDR3 size: 11 residues. The CDR3 nucleotides read TGTGCCAGCAGCCGTTCCTACGAGCAGTACTTC. Its translation is CASSRSYEQYF.

The chain carries TRBV14 and TRBJ2-7; D is possibly TRBD2 (5 bases). This CDR3 comprises 18 residues. The germline V and J ends were trimmed by 0 bases and 3 bases, with 21 bases remaining between them. Germline V gene lookup returns CDR1 SGHDN and CDR2 FVKESK. The CDR3 protein is CASSQDLSPREMDYEQYF. The DNA for the CDR3 is TGTGCCAGCAGCCAAGATTTGTCCCCAAGGGAGATGGACTACGAGCAGTACTTC.

This clone appeared once. V is TRBV11-2 and J is TRBJ2-7; D call uncertain. CDR3 length: 14 residues. Germline-derived CDR1 and CDR2 are SGHAT and FQNNGV. Trimming pared 0 bases from V and 2 bases from J, leaving 8 bases between. CDR3 sequence: CASSLEPATYEQYF. CDR3 DNA: TGTGCCAGCAGCTTAGAGCCAGCAACCTACGAGCAGTACTTC.

J is TRBJ2-5 and V is TRBV28; 7 bases match TRBD2. This CDR3 comprises 13 residues. The V and J ends lost 5 bases and 2 bases, in that order; junction bases with no gene match: 2. Looked up from germline, CDR1 is MDHEN and CDR2 is SYDVKM. The CDR3 loop is CASSTGLQETQYF. DNA for the CDR3: TGTGCCAGCAGTACGGGACTACAAGAGACCCAGTACTTC.

The chain is built from TRBV5-4 and TRBJ2-2; D is unclear. V was cut by 0 bases and J by 3 bases, with 12 bases left in between. Per germline, CDR1 SGHNT and CDR2 YYREEE (reference sequence). CDR3 length: 16 residues. The CDR3: CASSLDPDGDTGELFF. CDR3 sequence (DNA): TGTGCCAGCAGCTTGGACCCCGATGGGGACACCGGGGAGCTGTTTTTT.

The chain is built from TRBV5-1 and TRBJ1-2; perhaps TRBD1 as D (5 bases). The CDR3 sequence is 16 residues long. The germline V gene encodes CDR1 SGHRS and CDR2 YFSETQ. The V end was cut by 1 base, the J end by 2 bases, with 15 bases between. The CDR3 loop reads CASSLMAGRDNYGYTF. Written as DNA, the CDR3 is TGCGCCAGCAGCTTGATGGCAGGGAGGGACAACTATGGCTACACCTTC.

The chain combines TRBV30 with TRBJ1-1; D uncertain. CDR1 and CDR2 from the germline V gene are GTSNPN and SVGIG (reference sequence). This CDR3 has 13 residues. V lost 0 bases and J 1 base, leaving 6 bases between the germline ends. The chain's CDR3 is CAWSVARNTEAFF. For the CDR3, the DNA is TGTGCCTGGAGTGTCGCCCGGAACACTGAAGCTTTCTTT.

V is TRBV7-2 and J is TRBJ1-1; no clear D. Germline values: CDR1 SGHTA, CDR2 FQGNSA. V was clipped by 5 bases and J by 5 bases, with 18 bases between them. The CDR3 covers 15 residues. The CDR3 reads CASSTRIPLGTEAFF. The DNA for the CDR3 is TGTGCCAGCAGCACAAGAATACCGTTAGGGACTGAAGCTTTCTTT.

This chain joins TRBV2 and TRBJ2-3; TRBD2 aligns across 7 bases. The CDR3 covers 14 residues. The V gene's germline CDR1 is SNHLY and CDR2 FYNNEI. V dropped 5 bases and J dropped 0; count of bases not matched to a gene: 2. The CDR3 loop is CASSSGASTDTQYF. CDR3 bases: TGTGCCAGCAGTAGCGGGGCTAGCACAGATACGCAGTATTTT.

The sample holds a few counts of this clone. The chain carries TRBV4-2 and TRBJ1-3; D gene uncertain. The CDR3 is 15 residues long. Germline-derived CDR1 and CDR2 are LGHNA and YNFKEQ. Between the trimmed V and J ends, which lost 0 bases and 4 bases, there was a span of 10 bases. CDR3 DNA: TGTGCCAGCAGCCAAGATATCACAGAGGGAAACACCATATATTTT. It encodes CASSQDITEGNTIYF.

The chain carries TRBV7-2 and TRBJ2-3; D is possibly TRBD2 (5 bases). The V gene lost 8 bases and the J gene lost 2 bases, with 14 bases spanning the gap. This CDR3 region has 14 residues. Germline V gives CDR1 SGHTA, CDR2 FQGNSA. CDR3 DNA sequence: TGTGCCAGCCTCGACTATCTATACACAGATACGCAGTATTTT. As protein: CASLDYLYTDTQYF.

V and J are TRBV9 and TRBJ1-1; possible D gene TRBD1, 5 bases. This CDR3 comprises 14 residues. V lost 4 bases and J 1 base, leaving 11 bases between the germline ends. Germline V gene data show CDR1 as SGDLS and CDR2 as YYNGEE. CDR3 sequence (DNA): TGTGCCAGCAGCAAATCGGGGGGGAACACTGAAGCTTTCTTT. It encodes CASSKSGGNTEAFF.

The CDR3 DNA reads as TGTGCCAGCAGCTTAGGCCCTACGGGGCAGCCCCAGCATTTT. This gives the protein CASSLGPTGQPQHF. This chain uses TRBV7-2 with TRBJ1-5, with D unresolved. V dropped 1 base and J dropped 7 bases, with 11 bases sitting between them. The CDR3 is 14 amino acids. The germline gives CDR1 SGHTA, CDR2 FQGNSA.